Listed here are 3 T cell receptor beta chains from one sample, sequenced in a study of CXCR3 chemokines and chemotherapy response in bladder cancer. TCRdb recomputed calls from the PCR reads with MiXCR, one row per CDR3 protein. The data show 2,500 to 3,500 distinct CDR3 sequences, 9.5% to 12% seen once. This material was collected from a patient whose treatment included neoadjuvant chemotherapy. Every receptor here comes from a human donor with bladder cancer that responded to neoadjuvant chemotherapy.

By share of the sample, this clonotype is medium-sized. This sequence joins TRBV6-5 and TRBJ1-1; TRBD1 matches at 8 bases. Germline CDR1 is MNHEY and CDR2 is SVGAGI. This CDR3 has 18 residues. V trimming: 5 bases; J trimming: 11 bases; junction bases outside the gene matches: 25. The CDR3 loop reads CASSTGRRLVGTGVGAFF. In nucleotides, the CDR3 is TGTGCCAGCAGTACCGGACGCAGACTGGTGGGGACAGGAGTCGGGGCTTTCTTT.

This clonotype is labeled medium-sized (0.01 to 0.1%). This sequence joins TRBV6-2 or TRBV6-3 and TRBJ2-2; no clear D. The germline V and J ends were trimmed by 10 bases and 8 bases, with 14 bases remaining between them. Germline CDR1 MNHEY, CDR2 SVGEGT. The CDR3 is made up of 12 amino acids. CDR3 loop: CATDTSLGELFF. In nucleotides, the CDR3 is TGTGCCACCGATACGTCCCTGGGGGAGCTGTTTTTT.

The genes are TRBV20-1 and TRBJ2-7; possible D gene TRBD1, 6 bases. CDR1 is DFQATT, CDR2 SNEGSKA, per germline (reference sequence). The V end lost 0 bases, the J end lost 3 bases, and 12 bases lay between the germline ends. The CDR3 contains 14 residues. CDR3 sequence: CSARDQTGLYEQYF. CDR3 nucleotide sequence: TGCAGTGCTAGAGATCAGACAGGACTCTACGAGCAGTACTTC.